The rows below give T cell receptor beta chains drawn from one sample of a study of cytomegalovirus exposure and HLA in healthy donors. Data came from immunoSEQ multiplex PCR; TCRdb stores just in-frame clones and leaves some out. The sample carries approximately 86,000 clones, about two thirds recorded once. The sequenced sample consisted of PBMCs. The receptor source for this set is a man in his 60s in good health and CMV-seronegative. Each CDR3 is given with its conserved first and last residue. A clone size is listed for some rows: how often the clone was seen (once, few, many), or a class if it is expanded.

V gene	clone size	CDR3 protein
TRBV5-4	.	CASSRPEGNEKLFF
TRBV10-1	.	CASSEGGGGYEQYF
TRBV7-2	.	CASSLESTGSYNEQFF
TRBV30	.	CAWSPPGGGGRQYF
TRBV10-1	.	CASSESRGSYNEQFF
TRBV2	.	CASSALGQVNTGELFF
TRBV4-3	once	CASSQPALGGVGEQYF
TRBV29-1	.	CSVELRTEAFF
TRBV30	.	CAWSVSSGGLAGPRSYNEQFF
TRBV28	.	CASSLSGRSNQPQHF
TRBV21-1	.	CASSTPAGTGNITYEQYF
TRBV2	.	CASSVLGQLFSGNTIYF
TRBV10-2	few	CASGGGYNQPQHF
TRBV25-1	.	CASSESGGGPYNEQFF
TRBV19	.	CASSLPGTSGYSNTGELFF
TRBV21-1	once	CASSKALSGQGSQPQHF
TRBV5-6	few	CASSFLPQSSSYNEQFF
TRBV28	once	CASSSTISGRGYEQYF
TRBV27	.	CASKGWTSYEQYF
TRBV2	.	CASSGAAGEAFF
TRBV6-1	.	CASSENERDEQYF
TRBV6-1	.	CASTYGDNGGYTF
TRBV5-4	.	CASSRQDSGGAQETQYF
TRBV29-1	.	CSVGSGRSTDTQYF
TRBV2	.	CASSYGTFDEQYF
TRBV6-1	.	CASREFYNEQFF
TRBV19	once	CASSSTVNTEAFF
TRBV10-3	.	CALRREGAGTEAFF
TRBV5-1	few	CASSPATSSGQGYGYTF
TRBV12-5	.	CASGLVMSGGFFF
TRBV5-1	.	CASSSTVNTEAFF
TRBV5-1	.	CASSLASGTYNEQFF
TRBV18	.	CASSADRVRELFF
TRBV9	.	CASSPGLAGGTSTDTQYF
TRBV7-2	few	CASSFGQSSEQYF
TRBV5-1	once	CASSPQTGGPTDTQYF
TRBV7-2	.	CASGDTSSYNEQFF
TRBV6-5	once	CASSTDRGSGGYTF
TRBV19	.	CASSIFRGRQATEAFF
TRBV7-8	once	CASSAGQGAYNEQFF
TRBV9	.	CASSGEDGTGAHSGANVLTF
TRBV29-1	few	CSVGTSAGGTQYF
TRBV12-1	.	CASRLGRTENTDTQYF
TRBV6-6	.	CASSYFVATGGSGYTF
TRBV30	.	CAWSLTRGDTQYF
TRBV6-1	.	CASSDPGREHYGYTF
TRBV2	.	CASSERRGSAGGGEQFF
TRBV29-1	.	CSFWTGGNTQYF